The TCR beta chain described here comes from a study of PD-1 blockade in classical Hodgkin lymphoma (dated by TCRdb to 2020 to 2021). About the full investigation: Nivolumab dosing was 3 mg/kg intravenously every 2 weeks, continuing until either disease progression or unacceptable toxicity. The study used TCR beta sequencing and CyTOF to define a peripheral blood immune signature of response to PD-1 blockade in classical Hodgkin lymphoma.

Genomic DNA was isolated using the Qiagen DNeasy kit from unsorted PBMCs as well as from negatively selected CD4+ and CD8+ fractions. Amplification of TCR beta CDR3 regions was done by immunoSEQ multiplex PCR with primers that anneal to V and J segments. A synthetic immune receptor repertoire was used to minimize amplification bias, and any remaining bias was removed computationally after sequencing. Turning to the authors' computational methods: Custom Python scripts were used to quantify repertoire diversity as the Shannon entropy index. Unsorted, CD4+ and CD8+ repertoires were examined separately, except in combined analyses, for which CD4+ and CD8+ sequences were merged in silico. Clonal expansion was defined as a frequency increase of at least 2-fold after treatment compared with C1D1, and clones undetected at baseline were assigned a pseudocount of 0.5. Clones with 0 or 1 copy at C1D1 were classified as singleton clones, and clones with 2 or more copies were classified as non-singleton clones. Clones expanded in unsorted samples were annotated as CD4+, CD8+ or unknown by matching protein sequences in sorted samples from the same patient. Diversity changes from C1D1 to C4D1 were tested in paired samples using Wilcoxon tests. TCRdb's version of the immuneACCESS table is confined to in-frame rearrangements and falls short of the full clone set. An unresolved V gene accounts for under half of the shortfall where checked; the remainder is of unknown origin. V and J calls and clone size are given by that table; D and trimming were obtained from the DNA. The table for this sample lists fewer than 8,000 clones; about 80% of them were counted only once. The ten largest clones take up about 4.1% of the sample.

The CDR3 covers 15 residues, taking in both the cysteine and the phenylalanine. The sequence is cut down to CDR3 DNA, 45 bases in frame from base 1. Trimming leaves V shorter by 1 base and J shorter by 8 bases, with the junction holding 8 bases beyond the gene matches. In the germline V gene, CDR1 corresponds to SGHDT and CDR2 to YYEEEE. Regarding this clone: No antigen is known for it. Per-nucleotide qualities are absent, and no much larger clonotype sits a single base away.

What the research found in general, with its limitations: By C4D1, a significant rise was seen in CD4+ TCR diversity but not in CD8+ TCR diversity (p=0.0027 vs p=0.16), and the rise was most apparent among complete responders (p=0.02). Baseline TCR diversity was reported as lower in newly diagnosed patients than in healthy donors, and lower still in relapsed/refractory patients. The study was restricted to a single clinical trial cohort, and the causes of repertoire differences, possibly disease activity or prior therapy, were left undefined. Baseline diversity similar to that of newly diagnosed patients was observed in trial patients achieving complete response, whereas significantly lower diversity was observed in partial responders and progressors. Lower diversity was seen in patients whose nivolumab began less than 1 year after ASCT, and these patients were left out of later analyses so that immune reconstitution would not confound the results.

In the paper's terms, the time point label means: cycle 1 day 1 (C1D1), immediately before nivolumab initiation. Every trial patient had relapsed following autologous stem cell transplantation, and prior brentuximab vedotin exposure was what differed among cohorts A, B and C. A Miltenyi CD4+ T cell isolation kit was used for magnetic negative selection to purify CD4+ T cells from thawed PBMCs. A total of approximately 51 patients with relapsed/refractory classical Hodgkin lymphoma made up the trial cohort, and each patient's best overall response was complete response, partial response or progressive disease. Single-agent nivolumab was administered to trial patients in the multi-cohort phase II CheckMate 205 trial. An independent review committee assessed best overall response using the 2007 International Working Group response criteria. Trial PBMCs were collected just before the start of nivolumab (C1D1) and during therapy at cycle 2 day 1 and cycle 4 day 1. Peripheral blood was collected in 8 mL Vacutainer Cell Preparation Tubes, from which PBMCs were isolated by centrifugation and then cryopreserved. Purified CD4+ and CD8+ fractions were prepared only for cases in which an additional PBMC sample was available. Magnetically labelled cells were depleted on LS columns in a quadroMACS separator, and the flow-through was collected as the purified fraction.

The sequenced sample was CD4+ T cells from blood, obtained at baseline. This sequence originates from a human donor with classical Hodgkin lymphoma. The chain joins TRBV5-6 to TRBJ1-2, with 10 bases matching TRBD1. The CDR3 region has the sequence CASSLPDRGRGGYTF. The base sequence is TGTGCCAGCAGCTTGCCCGACAGGGGGCGCGGAGGCTACACCTTC. The full variable domain, with segments outside the CDR3 supplied by the reference TRBV5-6 and TRBJ1-2 proteins, appears as DAGVTQSPTHLIKTRGQQVTLRCSPKSGHDTVSWYQQALGQGPQFIFQYYEEEERQRGNFPDRFSGHQFPNYSSELNVNALLLGDSALYLCASSLPDRGRGGYTFGSGTRLTVV.